Listed here are 18 T cell receptor beta chains from one sample, sequenced in a study of T-cell reconstitution after alpha-beta-depleted transplantation in children listed by TCRdb under 2016. Preparation of the library involved PCR. Sequencing took place on an Illumina HiSeq 2500. TCR library preparation used molecular barcoding, with unique molecular identifiers applied to normalize quantification of the TCRbeta repertoire. TCRdb passed the public sequencing reads through fastp at Q25 and MiXCR, retaining productive beta sequences. Under each unique CDR3 protein, matching rows form one entry showing the most common genes and DNA. The sample table lists about 350,000 distinct CDR3 sequences, more than 10% of them with a count of one. The top ten hold approximately 4.2% of the sample. Sequenced material: PBMCs, taken from the stem cell graft. The receptors here all came from a human donor who donated a stem cell graft to a child with Fanconi anemia.

This chain uses TRBV5-1 with TRBJ2-7, with D tentatively TRBD1 (5 bases). Germline CDR1 and CDR2: SGHRS and YFSETQ. Trimming cost V 5 bases and J 5 bases, with 17 bases left between them. There are 14 residues in the CDR3. DNA of the CDR3: TGCGCCAGCAGGCTTGGGGCAGGGAACGACGAGCAGTACTTC. This sequence encodes CASRLGAGNDEQYF.

V usage is TRBV29-1 and J usage is TRBJ2-7; D is ambiguous. The germline V gene encodes CDR1 SQVTM and CDR2 ANQGSEA. The length of the CDR3 is 12 residues. V dropped 4 bases and J dropped 5 bases, with 12 bases sitting between them. The CDR3 spells CSVVLANHEQYF. The CDR3 bases are TGCAGCGTTGTCCTTGCGAACCACGAGCAGTACTTC.

This clonotype was detected a few times. This chain links TRBV2 with TRBJ2-3; TRBD2 aligns across 10 bases. V lost 4 bases and J lost 4; bases outside the gene matches: 11. Germline V gene lookup returns CDR1 SNHLY and CDR2 FYNNEI. CDR3 size: 17 residues. CDR3 bases: TGTGCCAGCAGTGTAACCGGGACTAGCGTACTATCAGATACGCAGTATTTT. Protein product: CASSVTGTSVLSDTQYF. The full variable domain, completed using reference TRBV2 and TRBJ2-3, is EPEVTQTPSHQVTQMGQEVILRCVPISNHLYFYWYRQILGQKVEFLVSFYNNEISEKSEIFDDQFSVERPDGSNFTLKIRSTKLEDSAMYFCASSVTGTSVLSDTQYFGPGTRLTVL.

This clonotype was recorded a few times. The V gene is TRBV10-3, the J gene TRBJ2-2; TRBD1 matches at 12 bases. V lost 8 bases and J lost 3; bases outside the gene matches: 7. There are 16 residues in the CDR3. Germline V gene sequence: CDR1 ENHRY, CDR2 SYGVKD. CDR3 in DNA: TGTGCCATCCCCCGGGACAGGGGGCAGGACACCGGGGAGCTGTTTTTT. Translating it yields CAIPRDRGQDTGELFF.

The CDR3 sequence: CASSSGGAGTSSGNTIYF. As DNA, the CDR3 is TGTGCCAGCAGTTCTGGGGGGGCAGGGACCAGCTCTGGAAACACCATATATTTT. The V call is TRBV28, the J call TRBJ1-3, with D maybe TRBD1 (6 bases). The CDR3 extends over 18 amino acids. Trimming removed 4 bases from V and 0 bases from J, with 19 bases in between. Germline V gives CDR1 MDHEN, CDR2 SYDVKM.

This clonotype has a handful of counts. The rearrangement links TRBV10-1 to TRBJ2-1, with D uncertain. This CDR3 region has 9 residues. Looked up from germline, CDR1 is WNHNN and CDR2 is SYGVQD (reference sequence). The ends were cut back, 6 bases at V and 11 bases at J, with 5 bases in the middle. As DNA, the CDR3 is TGCGCCAGCAGGAGCCAGCAGTTCTTC. Translating it yields CASRSQQFF.

A few counts support this clonotype. The rearrangement links TRBV7-9 to TRBJ1-4, with D possibly TRBD1 on 6 matching bases. V dropped 4 bases and J dropped 8 bases, with 17 bases sitting between them. This CDR3 comprises 15 residues. Germline CDR1 SEHNR, CDR2 FQNEAQ (reference sequence). This CDR3 reads CASSSPGAVGEKLFF. The CDR3 nucleotides read TGTGCCAGCAGCTCCCCAGGGGCGGTTGGAGAAAAACTGTTTTTT.

V usage is TRBV15 and J usage is TRBJ2-5; possibly TRBD1 for D (5 bases). Trimming pared 4 bases from V and 4 bases from J, leaving 10 bases between. CDR3 size: 13 residues. The V gene's germline CDR1 is LNHNV and CDR2 YYDKDF (reference sequence). The CDR3 loop reads CATSTIRGETQYF. CDR3 DNA sequence: TGTGCCACCAGCACCATAAGGGGAGAGACCCAGTACTTC.

This clonotype was counted between two and nine times. The chain carries TRBV2 and TRBJ1-2; 8 bases agree with TRBD1. The V and J ends lost 9 bases and 8 bases, in that order; junction bases with no gene match: 5. This CDR3 region has 11 residues. Germline values: CDR1 SNHLY, CDR2 FYNNEI. The CDR3: CARRTGRGYTF. The CDR3, as DNA: TGTGCCAGGAGGACAGGGCGAGGCTACACCTTC.

This clonotype turned up a few times. The chain employs TRBV11-2 and TRBJ2-2, with a tentative D call TRBD1 (5 bases). The CDR3 is 17 amino acids. Germline CDR1 and CDR2: SGHAT and FQNNGV. V shed 0 bases and J shed 6 bases, with 17 bases lying between them. The CDR3 nucleotides read TGTGCCAGCAGCTTAGAAGTTGGCAGGGTGCGTTCCGGGGAGCTGTTTTTT. It encodes CASSLEVGRVRSGELFF.

This clonotype was observed a few times. The V gene is TRBV27, the J gene TRBJ1-6, with D possibly TRBD1 on 5 matching bases. This CDR3 is built from 15 residues. Germline lookup yields CDR1 MNHEY and CDR2 SMNVEV (reference sequence). The V and J ends lost 6 bases and 6 bases respectively, with 15 bases between them. The CDR3 nucleotides read TGTGCCAGCAGGAGGGGAGAAGGGATTAATTCACCCCTCCACTTT. Amino acid sequence: CASRRGEGINSPLHF.

The V gene is TRBV4-3, the J gene TRBJ1-1, with D uncertain. Germline CDR1 is LGHNA and CDR2 is YSLEER. CDR3 length: 17 amino acids. V was trimmed by 0 bases and J by 0 bases, leaving 14 bases between them. The CDR3: CASSQEPTLDLNTEAFF. CDR3 sequence (DNA): TGCGCCAGCAGCCAAGAACCAACGTTGGATTTGAACACTGAAGCTTTCTTT.

V and J are TRBV6-2 or TRBV6-3 and TRBJ2-7; D may be TRBD1 or TRBD2 (6 bases each). Germline CDR1 is MNHEY and CDR2 is SVGEGT. The CDR3 has 12 amino acids. The V and J ends lost 5 bases and 8 bases respectively, with 13 bases between them. The CDR3 here is CASSRGLHQQYF. The CDR3 DNA reads TGTGCCAGCAGTCGGGGGCTCCACCAGCAGTACTTC.

This clonotype was counted at least ten times. The chain couples TRBV7-8 to TRBJ1-1, with D possibly matching TRBD1 (6 bases). Germline V gene lookup returns CDR1 SGHVS and CDR2 FQNEAQ. This CDR3 is 15 amino acids long. Between the trimmed V and J ends, which lost 3 bases and 1 base, there was a span of 12 bases. The CDR3: CASSFEIRGNTEAFF. The CDR3 nucleotides read TGTGCCAGCAGCTTCGAAATCAGGGGGAACACTGAAGCTTTCTTT. The variable domain in full, completed from reference TRBV7-8 and TRBJ1-1, reads GAGVSQSPRYKVAKRGQDVALRCDPISGHVSLFWYQQALGQGPEFLTYFQNEAQLDKSGLPSDRFFAERPEGSVSTLKIQRTQQEDSAVYLCASSFEIRGNTEAFFGQGTRLTVV.

The chain has TRBV1 and TRBJ2-5. TRBV1 is designated a pseudogene. The CDR3 is 15 amino acids. The CDR3 DNA follows: TGCACCAGCAGTGAACGGGTATTTCGAATAGAGACCCAGTACTTC. It encodes CTSSERVFRIETQYF.

The table lists this clonotype with a few counts. The rearrangement uses TRBV6-5 and TRBJ1-6; maybe TRBD1 (5 bases). Germline V gene sequence: CDR1 MNHEY, CDR2 SVGAGI. V shed 2 bases and J shed 4 bases, with 12 bases lying between them. This CDR3 is 16 amino acids long. CDR3 region: CASSYRGKGYNSPLHF. In DNA form, the CDR3 reads TGTGCCAGCAGTTACCGGGGGAAGGGGTATAATTCACCCCTCCACTTT.

The chain joins TRBV5-5 to TRBJ2-1; D is possibly TRBD2 (5 bases). In germline, CDR1 is SGHKS, CDR2 YYEKEE (reference sequence). This CDR3 region has 14 residues. Trimming took 0 bases from V and 7 from J, leaving 11 bases between them. For the CDR3, the DNA is TGTGCCAGCAGCTTGGGGCGGGCTGCGAATGAGCAGTTCTTC. Protein sequence: CASSLGRAANEQFF. Supplemented by reference TRBV5-5 and TRBJ2-1, the full variable domain reads DAGVTQSPTHLIKTRGQQVTLRCSPISGHKSVSWYQQVLGQGPQFIFQYYEKEERGRGNFPDRFSARQFPNYSSELNVNALLLGDSALYLCASSLGRAANEQFFGPGTRLTVL.

This clonotype was recorded at least ten times. The chain has TRBV7-3 and TRBJ2-3; D is uncertain. The CDR3 runs 13 residues. The germline gives CDR1 SGHTA, CDR2 FQGTGA. V was cut by 4 bases and J by 6 bases, with 11 bases left in between. CDR3 amino acids: CASSSPGSDTQYF. For the CDR3, the DNA is TGTGCCAGCAGCTCCCCCGGGTCCGATACGCAGTATTTT.